Given below is one TCR beta chain in context. The method was immunoSEQ multiplex PCR; TCRdb's version includes in-frame clones alone and lacks a portion of them. This sample yields 240,000 or so clones, of which 75% to 85% are seen a single time; around 12% belongs to the top ten. This sample is part of a study of blood T cell repertoires in COVID-19. Background on the study: Spain, Italy and the United States supplied samples that represented acute and convalescent COVID-19.

Trimming cost V 4 bases and J 3 bases; bases outside gene matches: 4. The germline CDR1 and CDR2 sequences are MNHEY and SMNVEV (reference sequence). The CDR3 loop spans 14 amino acids. This TCR came from a woman aged 60-75 years with active or convalescent COVID-19. Sequenced material: peripheral blood. The chain has TRBV27 and TRBJ2-7; 9 nucleotides align to TRBD1. The CDR3 spells CASSSRDRDYEQYF. The CDR3 region has the DNA TGTGCCAGCAGTTCCCGGGACAGGGACTACGAGCAGTACTTC.